Below are 7 T cell receptor beta chains sequenced from a single sample in a study of read filtering for tumor transcriptome and immune sequencing. The library was built from roughly 400 ng RNA with molecular barcoded adaptors for alpha/delta and beta/gamma chains. MiXCR, applied by TCRdb to the reads, yields one record per CDR3 protein. The table includes tens of thousands of distinct CDR3 sequences, 11% to 15% detected once. The material sequenced was a population of CD138-negative cells sorted from bone marrow. The receptors come from a donor at least 40 years old with multiple myeloma.

This clonotype was counted ten times or more. V is TRBV29-1 and J is TRBJ2-1, with TRBD2 matching 10 bases. Trimming removed 2 bases from V and 5 bases from J; junction bases left unmatched: 3. The germline CDR1 and CDR2 sequences are SQVTM and ANQGSEA. This CDR3 spans 14 amino acids. CDR3 DNA: TGCAGCGTTGAAAGCGGGAGGGCCCACAATGAGCAGTTCTTC. It translates to CSVESGRAHNEQFF.

This chain joins TRBV7-9 and TRBJ2-7; the match to TRBD1 covers 9 bases. The germline CDR1 and CDR2 sequences are SEHNR and FQNEAQ (reference sequence). V lost 0 bases and J lost 3; bases outside the gene matches: 0. This CDR3 contains 14 residues. CDR3 sequence reads: CASSLAGQGYEQYF. The CDR3, as DNA: TGTGCCAGCAGCTTAGCGGGACAGGGCTACGAGCAGTACTTC.

This clonotype appeared many times. V and J are TRBV11-2 and TRBJ2-1, with D unresolved. Trimming shortened V by 5 bases and J by 10 bases, and 9 bases separated the two germline ends. CDR3 length: 11 amino acids. CDR1 is SGHAT and CDR2 is FQNNGV in the germline V gene. CDR3 in amino acids: CASSPKLEQFF. The CDR3 bases are TGTGCCAGCAGCCCCAAGCTAGAGCAGTTCTTC.

Comments on this clonotype: This clone may be a read error of a much larger clone one base away. CDR3 nucleotide sequence: TGCAGCGCTGCCATGGGCGGGAGAGGGGGCGAGCAGTACTTC. This encodes CSAAMGGRGGEQYF. The chain links TRBV29-1 to TRBJ2-7; possible D gene TRBD2, 7 bases. The CDR3 contains 14 residues. With 7 bases removed from V and 6 bases from J, the gap between germline ends came to 22 bases. Per germline, CDR1 SQVTM and CDR2 ANQGSEA.

About this clonotype itself: A clone one base away is much larger, so this may be a read error. The chain employs TRBV10-3 and TRBJ2-7; possible D gene TRBD2, 6 bases. The germline V and J ends were trimmed by 2 bases and 0 bases, with 14 bases remaining between them. The CDR3 runs 16 residues. Germline V gene sequence: CDR1 ENHRY, CDR2 SYGVKD. The CDR3 protein is CAISEAGGRSSYEQYF. DNA for the CDR3: TGTGCCATCAGTGAGGCCGGGGGTCGCAGCTCCTACGAGCAGTACTTC.

This clonotype was counted a few times. V is TRBV29-1 and J is TRBJ2-3; the D is unclear. Germline CDR1 is SQVTM and CDR2 is ANQGSEA. V lost 4 bases and J lost 2, with 13 bases in between. The CDR3 runs to 14 residues. Written as DNA, the CDR3 is TGCAGCGTTGGGGCCGGGTTCTCCACAGATACGCAGTATTTT. It yields the protein CSVGAGFSTDTQYF.

Ten or more counts support this clonotype. This rearrangement joins TRBV12-3 or TRBV12-4 to TRBJ1-1; D call uncertain. The CDR3 totals 14 residues. V lost 1 base to trimming and J lost 4 bases, with 10 bases between them. The CDR3, as DNA: TGTGCCAGCAGTTTAGGTCCAGGTAGCACTGAAGCTTTCTTT. As protein: CASSLGPGSTEAFF.